The 5 T cell receptor beta chains given below trace back to one sample, sequenced in a study of CD8 T cells in ankylosing spondylitis. TCRdb recomputed calls from the 5' RACE reads with MiXCR, one row per CDR3 protein. Among more than 400,000 distinct CDR3 sequences listed, under 5.5% were seen once. For these receptors, no antigen is known. Whole-study findings and limits: Seemingly distinctive of ankylosing spondylitis blood was a TCR beta motif formed by eight highly homologous variants.

Sequenced material: blood, either unsorted or a sorted T cell fraction (not recorded which). These receptors originate from a male donor with ankylosing spondylitis.

This clonotype was recorded at least ten times. The V call is TRBV6-5, the J call TRBJ2-3, with no clear D. The germline V and J ends were trimmed by 0 bases and 1 base, with 11 bases remaining between them. The germline CDR1 and CDR2 sequences are MNHEY and SVGAGI. This CDR3 has 16 amino acids. The CDR3 nucleotides read TGTGCCAGCAGTTACTCGGGCAGACGGGGCACAGATACGCAGTATTTT. Translation: CASSYSGRRGTDTQYF.

This clonotype was picked up many times. This CDR3 is CASSLVGSSGNTIYF. As DNA, the CDR3 is TGTGCCAGCAGCTTAGTGGGGAGCTCTGGAAACACCATATATTTT. The rearrangement joins TRBV7-6 to TRBJ1-3; D is unclear. The germline V and J ends were trimmed by 1 base and 0 bases, with 7 bases remaining between them. Germline CDR1 is SGHVS and CDR2 is FNYEAQ. The CDR3 contains 15 residues.

In its sample, this clonotype was seen many times. This chain uses TRBV6-1 with TRBJ1-2; D call uncertain. Trimming removed 5 bases at V and 0 bases at J, with 10 bases between. In germline, CDR1 is MNHNS, CDR2 SASEGT. The CDR3 spans 14 residues. CDR3 in amino acids: CASSRYRANYGYTF. For the CDR3, the DNA is TGTGCCAGCAGTCGATACAGAGCTAACTATGGCTACACCTTC.

This clonotype was observed a handful of times. The V and J genes are TRBV5-1 and TRBJ2-7, with 9 bases matching TRBD1. Losses at the gene ends were 4 bases for V and 2 bases for J; bases not matched to a gene: 7. The CDR3 is 15 amino acids. Germline CDR1 and CDR2: SGHRS and YFSETQ. CDR3 bases: TGCGCCAGCAGCCCACAGGGGGCAGGGCCCTACGAGCAGTACTTC. Its protein is CASSPQGAGPYEQYF.

Many counts were recorded for this clonotype. V is TRBV24-1 and J is TRBJ2-3; D not certain. Germline CDR1 reads KGHDR; CDR2 reads SFDVKD. The CDR3 contains 16 residues. Trimming removed 1 base at V and 1 base at J, with 11 bases between. The chain's CDR3 is CATSDFRSAGTDTQYF. In DNA, the CDR3 is TGTGCCACCAGTGATTTCCGTTCGGCCGGCACAGATACGCAGTATTTT.